This record covers a single T cell receptor beta chain. This entry is derived from a study of blood T cell repertoires in COVID-19. Study-wide context: Specimens from acute and convalescent COVID-19 originated in the United States, Italy and Spain. Nucleic acid was either cDNA or gDNA, and it came from T cells, B-cell-depleted T cells, or PBMCs.

Seattle cases were enrolled at active infection and followed longitudinally. Original processing methods: For nucleated cells, counts were estimated from reference gene primer amplification. Only in-frame clones appear in the TCRdb table, and some are missing; sequencing was by immunoSEQ multiplex PCR. V and J calls plus clone size are reproduced from that table; the DNA served to infer D and trimming. The table lists over 200,000 clones, around 80% of them singletons. The CDR3 is 13 residues long. The V and J ends lost 7 bases and 12 bases respectively, with 19 bases between them. This chain links TRBV12-3 or TRBV12-4 with TRBJ2-1, with D maybe TRBD1 (5 bases). The TCR comes from an elderly woman with COVID-19, enrolled during active disease. Sequenced: peripheral blood. DNA for the CDR3: TGTGCCAGCATGCAGGGCATATCCTCCGGGCAGTTCTTC. Its protein product is CASMQGISSGQFF.